This TCR beta chain was found in a study of T cell responses to AZD1222 COVID-19 vaccine. Using immunoSEQ multiplex PCR, the repertoire was profiled, and TCRdb retains in-frame clones only, with some absent. The repertoire holds 150,000 to 250,000 clones, with roughly nine tenths as singletons. V shed 4 bases and J 15 bases; nucleotides not matched to a gene: 5. This CDR3 contains 12 residues. Of note for this clone: No antigen is known for it.

General study findings and limits: Dominant at 160-218 and 743-854, vaccine-associated CD4 TCRs also spanned spike.

The sequenced sample was peripheral blood, obtained 28 days after the second AZD1222 dose. The source is an adult who received the AZD1222 COVID-19 vaccine. The chain combines TRBV12-3 or TRBV12-4 with TRBJ2-1, with TRBD1 identical over 11 bases. The CDR3 DNA reads TGTGCCAGCAGTTACCGGGACAGGGGGTTGTTCTTC. It translates to CASSYRDRGLFF.